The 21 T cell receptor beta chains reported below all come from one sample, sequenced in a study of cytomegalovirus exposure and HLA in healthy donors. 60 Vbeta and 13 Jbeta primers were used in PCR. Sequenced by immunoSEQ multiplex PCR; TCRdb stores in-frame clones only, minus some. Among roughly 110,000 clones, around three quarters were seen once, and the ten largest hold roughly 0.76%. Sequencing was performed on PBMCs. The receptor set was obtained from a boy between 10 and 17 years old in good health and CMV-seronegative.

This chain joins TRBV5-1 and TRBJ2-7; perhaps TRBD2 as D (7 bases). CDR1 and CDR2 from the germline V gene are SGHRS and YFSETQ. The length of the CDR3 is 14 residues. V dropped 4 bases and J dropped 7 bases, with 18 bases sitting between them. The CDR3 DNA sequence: TGCGCCAGCAGCCCGGTTGCAGGGGAGGGAGAGCAGTACTTC. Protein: CASSPVAGEGEQYF.

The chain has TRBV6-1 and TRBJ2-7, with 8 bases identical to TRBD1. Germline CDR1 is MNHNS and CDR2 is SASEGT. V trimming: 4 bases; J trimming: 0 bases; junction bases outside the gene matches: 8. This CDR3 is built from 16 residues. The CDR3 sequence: CASSGDTGTGSYEQYF. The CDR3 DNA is TGTGCCAGCAGTGGAGATACCGGGACAGGCTCCTACGAGCAGTACTTC.

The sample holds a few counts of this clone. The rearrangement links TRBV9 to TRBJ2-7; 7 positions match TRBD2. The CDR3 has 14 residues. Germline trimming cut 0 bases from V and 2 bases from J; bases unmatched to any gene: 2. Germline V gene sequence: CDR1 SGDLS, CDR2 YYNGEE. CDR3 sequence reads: CASSVGAGAYEQYF. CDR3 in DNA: TGTGCCAGCAGCGTAGGGGCGGGGGCCTACGAGCAGTACTTC. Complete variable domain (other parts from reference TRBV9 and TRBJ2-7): DSGVTQTPKHLITATGQRVTLRCSPRSGDLSVYWYQQSLDQGLQFLIQYYNGEERAKGNILERFSAQQFPDLHSELNLSSLELGDSALYFCASSVGAGAYEQYFGPGTRLTVT.

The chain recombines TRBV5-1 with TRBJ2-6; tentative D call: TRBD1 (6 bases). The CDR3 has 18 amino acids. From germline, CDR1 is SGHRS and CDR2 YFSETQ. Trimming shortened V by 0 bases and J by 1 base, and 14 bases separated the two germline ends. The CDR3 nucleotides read TGCGCCAGCAGCTTGGAAAGGGGGAAAGTGTCTGGGGCCAACGTCCTGACTTTC. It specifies CASSLERGKVSGANVLTF. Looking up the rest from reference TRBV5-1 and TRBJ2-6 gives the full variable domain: KAGVTQTPRYLIKTRGQQVTLSCSPISGHRSVSWYQQTPGQGLQFLFEYFSETQRNKGNFPGRFSGRQFSNSRSEMNVSTLELGDSALYLCASSLERGKVSGANVLTFGAGSRLTVL.

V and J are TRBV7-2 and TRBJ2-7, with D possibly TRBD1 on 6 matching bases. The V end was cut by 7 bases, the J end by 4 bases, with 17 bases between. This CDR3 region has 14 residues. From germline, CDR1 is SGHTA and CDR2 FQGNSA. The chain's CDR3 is CASTYRVGAYEQYF. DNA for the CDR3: TGTGCCAGCACCTACCGTGTGGGGGCGTACGAGCAGTACTTC.

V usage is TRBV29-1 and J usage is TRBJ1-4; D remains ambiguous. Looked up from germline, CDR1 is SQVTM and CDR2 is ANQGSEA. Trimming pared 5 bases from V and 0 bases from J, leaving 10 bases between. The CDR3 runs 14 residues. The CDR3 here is CSVRRAPTNEKLFF. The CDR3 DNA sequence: TGCAGCGTTCGTAGAGCTCCAACTAATGAAAAACTGTTTTTT.

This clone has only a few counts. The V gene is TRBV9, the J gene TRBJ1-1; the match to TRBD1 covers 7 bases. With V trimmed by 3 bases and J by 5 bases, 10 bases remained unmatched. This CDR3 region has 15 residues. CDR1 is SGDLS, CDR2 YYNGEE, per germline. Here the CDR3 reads CASSARTGLETEAFF. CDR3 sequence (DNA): TGTGCCAGCAGCGCCCGGACAGGCTTAGAGACTGAAGCTTTCTTT.

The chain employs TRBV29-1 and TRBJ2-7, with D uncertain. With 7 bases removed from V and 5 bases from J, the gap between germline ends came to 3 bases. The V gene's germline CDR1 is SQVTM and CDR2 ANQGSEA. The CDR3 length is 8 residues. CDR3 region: CSADEQYF. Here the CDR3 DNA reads TGCAGCGCTGACGAGCAGTACTTC.

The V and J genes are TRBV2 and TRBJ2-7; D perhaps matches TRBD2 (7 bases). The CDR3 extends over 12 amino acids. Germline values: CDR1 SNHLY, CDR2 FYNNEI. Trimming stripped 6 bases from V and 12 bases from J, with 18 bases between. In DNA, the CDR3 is TGTGCCAGCAGGGGGGCGGCGGGAGAGTGGTACTTC. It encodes CASRGAAGEWYF.

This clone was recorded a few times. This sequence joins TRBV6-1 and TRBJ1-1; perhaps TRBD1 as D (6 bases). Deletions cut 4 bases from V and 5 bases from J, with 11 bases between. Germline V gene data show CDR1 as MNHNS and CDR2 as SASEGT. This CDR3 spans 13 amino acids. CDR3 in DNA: TGTGCCAGCAGTGTATACAGGGAAACTGAAGCTTTCTTT. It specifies CASSVYRETEAFF.

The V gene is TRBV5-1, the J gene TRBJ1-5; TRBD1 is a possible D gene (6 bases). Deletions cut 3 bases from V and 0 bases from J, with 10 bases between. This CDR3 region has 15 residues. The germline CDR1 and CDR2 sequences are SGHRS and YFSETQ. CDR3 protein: CASSSQGLSNQPQHF. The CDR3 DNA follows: TGCGCCAGCAGCTCTCAGGGGCTTAGCAATCAGCCCCAGCATTTT.

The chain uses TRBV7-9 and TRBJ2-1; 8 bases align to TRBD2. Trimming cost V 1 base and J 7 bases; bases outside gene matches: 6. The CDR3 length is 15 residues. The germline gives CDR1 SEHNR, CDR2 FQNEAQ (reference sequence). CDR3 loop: CASSLVGLERNEQFF. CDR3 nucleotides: TGTGCCAGCAGCTTAGTGGGACTAGAGCGGAATGAGCAGTTCTTC.

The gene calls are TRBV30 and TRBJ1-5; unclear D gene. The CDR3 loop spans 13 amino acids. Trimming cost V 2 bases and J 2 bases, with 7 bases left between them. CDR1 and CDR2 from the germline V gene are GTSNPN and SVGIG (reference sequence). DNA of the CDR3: TGTGCCTGGAGTCCCCGGGGCAATCAGCCCCAGCATTTT. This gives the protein CAWSPRGNQPQHF.

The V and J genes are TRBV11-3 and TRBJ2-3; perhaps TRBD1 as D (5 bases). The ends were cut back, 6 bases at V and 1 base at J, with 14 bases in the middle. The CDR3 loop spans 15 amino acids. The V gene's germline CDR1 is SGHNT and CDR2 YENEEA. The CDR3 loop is CASSRTTRGTDTQYF. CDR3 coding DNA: TGTGCCAGCAGTCGGACAACCCGCGGCACAGATACGCAGTATTTT.

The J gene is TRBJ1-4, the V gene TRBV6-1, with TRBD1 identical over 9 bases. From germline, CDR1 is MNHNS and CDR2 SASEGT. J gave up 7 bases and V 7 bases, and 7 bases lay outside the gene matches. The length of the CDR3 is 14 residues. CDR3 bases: TGTGCCAGCAATCTACAGGGGGCGAGTGAAAAACTGTTTTTT. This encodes CASNLQGASEKLFF.

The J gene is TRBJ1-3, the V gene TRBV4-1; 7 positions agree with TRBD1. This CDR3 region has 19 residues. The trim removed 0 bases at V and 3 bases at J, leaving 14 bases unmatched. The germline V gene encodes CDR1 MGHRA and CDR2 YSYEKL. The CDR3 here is CASSQDSLGTDSFGNTIYF. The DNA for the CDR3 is TGCGCCAGCAGCCAAGATTCTTTAGGGACAGACTCTTTTGGAAACACCATATATTTT.

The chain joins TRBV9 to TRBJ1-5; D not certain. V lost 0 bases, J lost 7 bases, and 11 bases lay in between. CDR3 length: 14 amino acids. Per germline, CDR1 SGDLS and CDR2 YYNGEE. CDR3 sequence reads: CASSVDRGFQPQHF. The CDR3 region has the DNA TGTGCCAGCAGCGTAGATCGAGGGTTCCAGCCCCAGCATTTT.

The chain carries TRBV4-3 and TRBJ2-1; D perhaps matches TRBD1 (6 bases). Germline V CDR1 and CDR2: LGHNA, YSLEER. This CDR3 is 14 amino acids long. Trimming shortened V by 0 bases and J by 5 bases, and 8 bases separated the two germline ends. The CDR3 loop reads CASSQDYRDNEQFF. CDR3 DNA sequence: TGCGCCAGCAGCCAAGATTACAGGGACAATGAGCAGTTCTTC.

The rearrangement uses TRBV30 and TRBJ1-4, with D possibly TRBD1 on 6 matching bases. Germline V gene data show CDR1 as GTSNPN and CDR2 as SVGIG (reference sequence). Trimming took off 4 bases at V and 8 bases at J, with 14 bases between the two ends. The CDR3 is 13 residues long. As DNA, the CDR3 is TGTGCCTGGACCCCGCGACAGGACGAAAAACTGTTTTTT. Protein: CAWTPRQDEKLFF.

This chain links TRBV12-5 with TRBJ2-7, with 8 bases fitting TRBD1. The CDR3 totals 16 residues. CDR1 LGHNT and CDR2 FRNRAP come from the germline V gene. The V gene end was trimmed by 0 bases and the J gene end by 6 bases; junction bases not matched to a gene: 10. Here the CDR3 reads CASGLVISDRAPEQYF. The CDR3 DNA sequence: TGTGCTAGTGGTTTGGTAATCTCGGACAGGGCCCCCGAGCAGTACTTC.

In DNA form, the CDR3 reads TGCGCCAGCAGCTCCCCCGACAGAGTATGGGCTGAAGCTTTCTTT. Translating gives CASSSPDRVWAEAFF. This chain uses TRBV4-1 with TRBJ1-1; possibly TRBD1 for D (5 bases). V was cut by 5 bases and J by 6 bases, with 19 bases left in between. Germline V lookup: CDR1 MGHRA, CDR2 YSYEKL. The CDR3 loop spans 15 amino acids.